This TCR beta chain was captured by sequencing in a study of PD-1 blockade in classical Hodgkin lymphoma. CDR1 MNHEY and CDR2 SMNVEV come from the germline V gene (reference sequence). The CDR3 is 15 residues long. Trimming left V 4 bases short and J 3 bases short, with 13 bases between. Sequencing was performed with immunoSEQ multiplex PCR; in TCRdb, only in-frame clones are kept and a portion is missing. The sample consists of approximately 99,000 clones, 80% to 90% of them appearing once. Relapse after autologous stem cell transplantation occurred in every patient, and brentuximab vedotin exposure varied.

The sequence was obtained from a human donor with classical Hodgkin lymphoma. The genes are TRBV27 and TRBJ2-1, with a tentative D call TRBD2 (6 bases). The sequencing used peripheral blood mononuclear cells (PBMCs), collected before the second cycle of nivolumab. For the CDR3, the DNA is TGTGCCAGCAGTTCAGCGGAGGGGCGCTACAATGAGCAGTTCTTC. Its translation: CASSSAEGRYNEQFF.